Listed here is a single TCR beta chain. The data stem from a study of shared clonotypes between healthy human individuals. V gave up 1 base and J gave up 8 bases; unmatched junction bases: 9. CDR1 is LNHDA and CDR2 is SQIVND in the germline V gene (reference sequence). CDR3 length: 15 residues. Ten immunoSEQ deep assay plates were used to sequence the DNA of unsorted PBMCs. This table comes from immunoSEQ multiplex PCR, and its TCRdb copy is limited to in-frame clones, with some not included. Among a few hundred thousand clones, around 77% were seen once, and the ten largest hold approximately 12%. Sequences were obtained from PBMCs. The V call is TRBV19, the J call TRBJ2-5, with 8 bases that match TRBD1. The sequence was collected from a woman between 40 and 55 years old in good health. Some clones in this sample may be carry-over from other donors' samples. CDR3 coding DNA: TGTGCCAGTAGTATAGGGACAGGGATTCCGTATACCCAGTACTTC. Translating gives CASSIGTGIPYTQYF. Full variable domain (outside the CDR3, taken from reference TRBV19 and TRBJ2-5): DGGITQSPKYLFRKEGQNVTLSCEQNLNHDAMYWYRQDPGQGLRLIYYSQIVNDFQKGDIAEGYSVSREKKESFPLTVTSAQKNPTAFYLCASSIGTGIPYTQYFGPGTRLLVL.